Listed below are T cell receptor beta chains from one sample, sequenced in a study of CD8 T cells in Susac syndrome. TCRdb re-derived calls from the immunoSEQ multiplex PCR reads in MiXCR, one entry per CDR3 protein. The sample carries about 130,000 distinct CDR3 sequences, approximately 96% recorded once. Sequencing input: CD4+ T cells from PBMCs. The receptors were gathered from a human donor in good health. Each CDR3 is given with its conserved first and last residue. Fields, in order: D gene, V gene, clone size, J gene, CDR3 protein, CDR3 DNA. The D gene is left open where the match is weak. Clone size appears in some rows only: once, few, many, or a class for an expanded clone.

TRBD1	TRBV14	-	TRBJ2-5	CASSEGRTGGLQETQYF	TGTGCCAGCAGCGAAGGACGGACAGGGGGCTTACAAGAGACCCAGTACTTC
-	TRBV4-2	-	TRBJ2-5	CASSHPEGGGQETQYF	TGTGCCAGCAGCCATCCTGAGGGAGGAGGCCAAGAGACCCAGTACTTC
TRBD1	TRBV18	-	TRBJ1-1	CASSENRGETEAFF	TGTGCCAGCTCGGAGAACAGGGGGGAGACTGAAGCTTTCTTT
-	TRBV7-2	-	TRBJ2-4	CASSPFGEIAKNIQYF	TGTGCCAGCAGCCCCTTCGGGGAGATAGCCAAAAACATTCAGTACTTC
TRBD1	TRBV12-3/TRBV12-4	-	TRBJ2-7	CASSLPGTEDYEQYF	TGTGCCAGCAGTTTACCGGGGACAGAAGACTACGAGCAGTACTTC
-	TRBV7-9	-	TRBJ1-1	CASSPVQGTEAFF	TGTGCCAGCAGCCCCGTTCAAGGGACTGAAGCTTTCTTT
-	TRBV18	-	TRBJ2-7	CASSPAVVSALEQYF	TGTGCCAGCTCACCGGCCGTGGTCAGTGCCCTCGAGCAGTACTTC
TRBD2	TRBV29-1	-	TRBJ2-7	CSVVPGGDYEQYF	TGCAGCGTTGTCCCCGGGGGGGACTACGAGCAGTACTTC
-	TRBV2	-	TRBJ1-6	CASSGGTSNSPLHF	TGTGCCAGCAGCGGGGGGACAAGTAATTCACCCCTCCACTTT
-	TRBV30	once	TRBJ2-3	CAWSVAVTDTQYF	TGTGCCTGGAGTGTAGCGGTAACAGATACGCAGTATTTT
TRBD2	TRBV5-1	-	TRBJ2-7	CASSPRDGRTYEQYF	TGCGCCAGCAGCCCACGGGACGGGAGGACCTACGAGCAGTACTTC
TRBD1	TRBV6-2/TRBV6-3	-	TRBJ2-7	CASGQAYEQYF	TGTGCCAGTGGACAGGCTTACGAGCAGTACTTC
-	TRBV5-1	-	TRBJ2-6	CASSLGNSGANVLTF	TGCGCCAGCAGCTTAGGGAACTCTGGGGCCAACGTCCTGACTTTC
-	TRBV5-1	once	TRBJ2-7	CASSSGLQGLGYEQYF	TGCGCCAGCAGCTCGGGATTACAGGGATTGGGGTACGAGCAGTACTTC
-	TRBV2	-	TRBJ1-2	CASSPEGGYTF	TGTGCCAGCAGTCCGGAGGGTGGCTACACCTTC
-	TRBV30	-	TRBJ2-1	CAWTPVGNEQFF	TGTGCCTGGACCCCAGTCGGAAATGAGCAGTTCTTC
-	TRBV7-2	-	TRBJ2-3	CASSRDASTDTQYF	TGTGCCAGCAGCCGGGACGCTAGCACAGATACGCAGTATTTT
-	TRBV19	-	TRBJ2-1	CATHPSSSYNEQFF	TGTGCCACACACCCTTCGAGCTCCTACAATGAGCAGTTCTTC
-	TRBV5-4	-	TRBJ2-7	CASRSDSVIYEQYF	TGTGCCAGCAGATCAGACTCCGTTATCTACGAGCAGTACTTC
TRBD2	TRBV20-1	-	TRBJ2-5	CSASGLAGAGETQYF	TGCAGTGCTAGTGGTCTAGCGGGAGCGGGCGAGACCCAGTACTTC
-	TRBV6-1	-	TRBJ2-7	CASIPSGLNYEQYF	TGTGCCAGCATTCCCTCGGGACTTAACTACGAGCAGTACTTC
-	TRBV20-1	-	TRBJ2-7	CSARDGARPYEQYF	TGCAGTGCTAGAGATGGGGCACGCCCCTACGAGCAGTACTTC
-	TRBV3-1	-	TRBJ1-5	CASSQDLGFRPQHF	TGTGCCAGCAGCCAAGATTTGGGCTTTAGGCCCCAGCATTTT
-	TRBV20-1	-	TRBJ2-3	CSAKGGALPDTQYF	TGCAGTGCTAAGGGGGGGGCGCTTCCAGATACGCAGTATTTT
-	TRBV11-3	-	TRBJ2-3	CASSLGRDGDTQYF	TGTGCCAGCAGCTTAGGGCGGGACGGAGATACGCAGTATTTT
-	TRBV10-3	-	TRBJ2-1	CAISDPLGNSPEQFF	TGTGCCATCAGTGATCCCCTGGGGAATAGCCCTGAGCAGTTCTTC
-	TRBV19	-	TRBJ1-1	CASTPGRWNTEAFF	TGTGCCAGTACCCCGGGACGTTGGAACACTGAAGCTTTCTTT
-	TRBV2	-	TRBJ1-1	CASRRQEVGDTEAFF	TGTGCCAGCAGAAGACAGGAGGTAGGGGACACTGAAGCTTTCTTT
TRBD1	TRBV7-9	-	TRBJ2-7	CASSSAGQGTREQYF	TGTGCCAGCAGCTCAGCGGGACAGGGTACGCGCGAGCAGTACTTC
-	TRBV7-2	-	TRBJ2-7	CASSEGPSYEQYF	TGTGCCAGCAGCGAGGGACCTTCCTACGAGCAGTACTTC
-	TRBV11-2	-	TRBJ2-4	CASSSLAKNIQYF	TGTGCCAGCAGCTCCCTAGCCAAAAACATTCAGTACTTC
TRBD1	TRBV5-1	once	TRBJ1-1	CASSLGGQENTEAFF	TGCGCCAGCAGCTTGGGGGGACAGGAGAACACTGAAGCTTTCTTT
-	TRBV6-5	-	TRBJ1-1	CASSYGQNTEAFF	TGTGCCAGCAGTTATGGGCAGAACACTGAAGCTTTCTTT
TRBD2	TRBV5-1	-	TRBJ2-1	CASSAGLAVSFYNEQFF	TGCGCCAGCAGCGCCGGACTAGCGGTGAGCTTCTACAATGAGCAGTTCTTC
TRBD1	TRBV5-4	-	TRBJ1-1	CASSETTGGWTEAFF	TGTGCCAGCAGCGAGACGACAGGGGGGTGGACTGAAGCTTTCTTT
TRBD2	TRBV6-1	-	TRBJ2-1	CASRSALGGRNDNEQFF	TGTGCCAGCAGATCCGCCTTAGGCGGGAGAAACGACAATGAGCAGTTCTTC
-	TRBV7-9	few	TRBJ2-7	CASSSIFYEQYF	TGTGCCAGCAGCTCCATCTTCTACGAGCAGTACTTC
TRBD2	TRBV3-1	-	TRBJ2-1	CASRPGLAPSSSEQFF	TGTGCCAGCCGGCCGGGACTAGCGCCGAGTTCATCCGAGCAGTTCTTC
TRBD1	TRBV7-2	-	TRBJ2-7	CASRGQASSYEQYF	TGTGCCAGCAGAGGACAGGCGAGCTCCTACGAGCAGTACTTC